This TCR beta chain was documented in a study of identical twins. A few counts support this clonotype. Template switching added a universal primer site; cDNA carried unique molecular identifiers. From the 5' RACE reads, TCRdb called clonotypes with MiXCR, one entry per CDR3 protein. Of roughly 720,000 distinct CDR3 sequences listed, about 20% are singletons. The sample was also linked to a second study, of T cells expressing NK-cell markers. This second study says: Obtained from sorted CD3+CD56+NKG2C+, CD3+CD56+NKG2C- and CD3+CD56-NKG2C+ T cells were the TCR beta repertoires.

The source is a woman aged 18-29 years in good health. Sequencing was performed on PBMCs.

CDR3 nucleotide sequence: TGCAGTGCTACCCTCACTAGCGGAGCGACGGTGCAGTACTTC. Translation gives CSATLTSGATVQYF. The V and J genes are TRBV20-1 and TRBJ2-7; 8 bases are a match to TRBD2. CDR3 length equals 14 residues. The germline gives CDR1 DFQATT, CDR2 SNEGSKA (reference sequence). With V trimmed by 4 bases and J by 9 bases, 14 bases remained unmatched.